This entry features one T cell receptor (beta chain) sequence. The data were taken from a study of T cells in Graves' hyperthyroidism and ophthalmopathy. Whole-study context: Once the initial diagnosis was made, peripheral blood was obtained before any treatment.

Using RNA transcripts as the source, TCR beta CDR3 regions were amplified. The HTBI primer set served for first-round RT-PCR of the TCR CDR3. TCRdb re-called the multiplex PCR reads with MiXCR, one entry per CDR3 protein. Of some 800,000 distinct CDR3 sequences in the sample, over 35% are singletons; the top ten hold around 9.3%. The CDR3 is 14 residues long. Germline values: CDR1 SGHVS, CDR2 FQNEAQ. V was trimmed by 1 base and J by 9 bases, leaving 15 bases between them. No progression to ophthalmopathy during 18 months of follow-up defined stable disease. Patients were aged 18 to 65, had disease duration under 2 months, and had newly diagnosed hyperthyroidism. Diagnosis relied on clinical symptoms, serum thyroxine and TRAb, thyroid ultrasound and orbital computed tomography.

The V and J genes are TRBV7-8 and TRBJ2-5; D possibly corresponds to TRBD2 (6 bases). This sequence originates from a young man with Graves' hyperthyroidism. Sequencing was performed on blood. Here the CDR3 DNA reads TGTGCCAGCAGCTTAGTTCCTAGCGATCCGGCCCAGTACTTC. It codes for CASSLVPSDPAQYF.